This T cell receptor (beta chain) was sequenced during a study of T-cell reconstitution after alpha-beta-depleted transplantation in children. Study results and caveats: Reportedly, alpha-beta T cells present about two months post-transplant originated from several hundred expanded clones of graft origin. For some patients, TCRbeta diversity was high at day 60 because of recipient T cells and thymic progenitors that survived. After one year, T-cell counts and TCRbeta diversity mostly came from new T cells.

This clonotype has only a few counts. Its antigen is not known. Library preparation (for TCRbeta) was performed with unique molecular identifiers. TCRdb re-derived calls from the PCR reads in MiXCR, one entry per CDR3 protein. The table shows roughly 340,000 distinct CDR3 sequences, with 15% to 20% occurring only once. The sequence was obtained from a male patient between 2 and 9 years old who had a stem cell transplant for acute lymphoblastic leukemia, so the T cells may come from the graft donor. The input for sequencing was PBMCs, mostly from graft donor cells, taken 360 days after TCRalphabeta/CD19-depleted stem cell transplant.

The CDR3 protein is CASSSHGPKGSPLHF. The CDR3 DNA is TGTGCCAGCAGTTCACATGGTCCTAAAGGGTCACCCCTCCACTTT. The V call is TRBV27, the J call TRBJ1-6; D call uncertain. The V gene's germline CDR1 is MNHEY and CDR2 SMNVEV (reference sequence). The V end was cut by 4 bases, the J end by 10 bases, with 17 bases between. This CDR3 has 15 residues.